Described below is a single T cell receptor beta chain sequence and its context. The antigen remains undetermined. The CDR3 is 13 amino acids. Trimming cost V 7 bases and J 4 bases, with 13 bases left between them. This sample was included in a study of T cells after yellow fever vaccination. Study observations and caveats: Boosting was followed by the reappearance of most primary-vaccination clones (approximately 97% CD4, about 89% CD8).

One entry per CDR3 protein results from TCRdb running MiXCR on the 5' RACE reads. The top ten hold 20% to 25% of the sample, which has 300,000 to 350,000 distinct CDR3 sequences, 3% to 4.5% seen once. The sequencing used PBMCs, collected 5 days after the yellow fever booster vaccination. The V call is TRBV23-1, the J call TRBJ1-2, with D perhaps TRBD1 (5 bases). TRBV23-1 is assigned to the ORF class and has an uncertain function. The clonotype was recovered from a young man who received the YFV17D yellow fever vaccine. CDR3 sequence (DNA): TGCGCCAGCAATCGGAGGACAATCTATGGCTACACCTTC. Its protein is CASNRRTIYGYTF.